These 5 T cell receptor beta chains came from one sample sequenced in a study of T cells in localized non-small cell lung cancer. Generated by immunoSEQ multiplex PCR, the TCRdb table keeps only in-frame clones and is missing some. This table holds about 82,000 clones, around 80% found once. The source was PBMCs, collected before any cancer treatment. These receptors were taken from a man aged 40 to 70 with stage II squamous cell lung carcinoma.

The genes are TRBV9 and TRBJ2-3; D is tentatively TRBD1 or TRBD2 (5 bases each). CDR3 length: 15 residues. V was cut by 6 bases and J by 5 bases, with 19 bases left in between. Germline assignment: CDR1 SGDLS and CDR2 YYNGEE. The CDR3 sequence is CASTGSGRAKDTQYF. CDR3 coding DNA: TGTGCCAGCACGGGGTCGGGGCGGGCAAAAGATACGCAGTATTTT.

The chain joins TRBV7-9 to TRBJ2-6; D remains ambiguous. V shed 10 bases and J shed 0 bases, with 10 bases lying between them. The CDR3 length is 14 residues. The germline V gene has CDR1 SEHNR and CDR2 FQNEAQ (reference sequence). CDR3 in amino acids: CAKTPASGANVLTF. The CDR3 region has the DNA TGTGCCAAAACACCAGCCTCTGGGGCCAACGTCCTGACTTTC.

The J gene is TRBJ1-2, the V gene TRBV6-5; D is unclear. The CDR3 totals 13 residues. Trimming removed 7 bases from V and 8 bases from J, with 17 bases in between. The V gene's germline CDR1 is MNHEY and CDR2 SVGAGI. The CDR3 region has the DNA TGTGCCAGCACCGAAAGGGCCCATTCAGGCTACACCTTC. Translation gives CASTERAHSGYTF.

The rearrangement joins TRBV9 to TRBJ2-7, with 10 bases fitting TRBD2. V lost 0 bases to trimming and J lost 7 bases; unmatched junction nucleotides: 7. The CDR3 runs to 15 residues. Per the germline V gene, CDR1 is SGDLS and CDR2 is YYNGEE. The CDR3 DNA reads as TGTGCCAGCAGCGTAGCGTTACTAGCGGGACCAGAGCAGTACTTC. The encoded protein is CASSVALLAGPEQYF.

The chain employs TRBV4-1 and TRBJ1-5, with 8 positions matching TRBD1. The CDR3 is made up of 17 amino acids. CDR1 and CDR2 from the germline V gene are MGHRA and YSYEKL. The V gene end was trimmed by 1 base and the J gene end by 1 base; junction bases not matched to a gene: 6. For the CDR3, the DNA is TGCGCCAGCAGCCAAGTCCAGGGGGCTGGCAGCAATCAGCCCCAGCATTTT. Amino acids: CASSQVQGAGSNQPQHF.